These 16 T cell receptor beta chains share one sample of origin, sequenced in a study of T-cell memory formation after mild COVID-19. MiXCR was run by TCRdb on the 5' RACE reads, yielding one entry per CDR3 protein. The repertoire holds about 360,000 distinct CDR3 sequences, with under 15% as singletons. Sequenced material: PBMCs or a T cell subset sorted from them (not recorded which). The receptors here all came from a man aged 18 to 30 who had mild COVID-19 (a few samples of this study predate the infection). Cell type and time point are not known.

The sample holds a few counts of this clonotype. J is TRBJ2-1 and V is TRBV4-1, with 7 bases aligning to TRBD2. The CDR3 consists of 15 residues. After removal of 8 bases from V and 3 bases from J, the junction contained 10 bases not matched to a gene. Germline assignment: CDR1 MGHRA and CDR2 YSYEKL. In nucleotides, the CDR3 is TGCGCCAGCGGATCCCTAACGGGGGGCTACAATGAGCAGTTCTTC. Translation: CASGSLTGGYNEQFF.

The gene calls are TRBV11-2 and TRBJ2-5; D may be TRBD1 (6 bases). The CDR3 loop spans 14 amino acids. CDR1 is SGHAT and CDR2 is FQNNGV in the germline V gene. V was trimmed by 3 bases and J by 4 bases, leaving 12 bases between them. The CDR3 nucleotides read TGTGCCAGCAGCTTGAGAACAGGGTCAGAGACCCAGTACTTC. Its translation is CASSLRTGSETQYF.

The chain links TRBV12-3 or TRBV12-4 to TRBJ1-1; 8 bases match TRBD1. The CDR3 covers 17 residues. V gave up 3 bases and J gave up 0 bases; unmatched junction bases: 9. The CDR3 loop reads CASSFRGRGLVNTEAFF. The CDR3 DNA is TGTGCCAGCAGTTTCAGGGGGCGGGGTCTTGTGAACACTGAAGCTTTCTTT.

This clonotype showed up just a few times. The chain has TRBV20-1 and TRBJ2-1, with TRBD2 matching 12 bases. The CDR3 length is 13 residues. V trimming: 6 bases; J trimming: 10 bases; junction bases outside the gene matches: 7. Germline values: CDR1 DFQATT, CDR2 SNEGSKA (reference sequence). The CDR3 is CSAGLAGGREQFF. The CDR3 region has the DNA TGCAGTGCGGGACTAGCGGGCGGACGGGAGCAGTTCTTC.

The chain employs TRBV5-1 and TRBJ2-3; D call uncertain. The CDR3 spans 14 residues. The V and J ends lost 0 bases and 4 bases respectively, with 9 bases between them. Germline V CDR1 and CDR2: SGHRS, YFSETQ. CDR3 protein: CASSLGLMADTQYF. The CDR3, as DNA: TGCGCCAGCAGCTTGGGACTCATGGCAGATACGCAGTATTTT. Using reference TRBV5-1 and TRBJ2-3 for the parts outside the CDR3, the full variable domain is KAGVTQTPRYLIKTRGQQVTLSCSPISGHRSVSWYQQTPGQGLQFLFEYFSETQRNKGNFPGRFSGRQFSNSRSEMNVSTLELGDSALYLCASSLGLMADTQYFGPGTRLTVL.

V usage is TRBV6-6 and J usage is TRBJ2-2, with D maybe TRBD1 (5 bases). CDR1 is MNHNY and CDR2 is SVGAGI in the germline V gene (reference sequence). The CDR3 contains 15 residues. Trimming shortened V by 6 bases and J by 0 bases, and 11 bases separated the two germline ends. CDR3 DNA sequence: TGTGCCAGCAGCCCATCGACAGCGAACACCGGGGAGCTGTTTTTT. Translated, it gives CASSPSTANTGELFF.

This clonotype was seen ten or more times. The chain recombines TRBV15 with TRBJ2-1, with 8 bases fitting TRBD2. V trimming: 6 bases; J trimming: 1 base; junction bases outside the gene matches: 8. Germline CDR1 is LNHNV and CDR2 is YYDKDF (reference sequence). This CDR3 has 16 amino acids. CDR3 region: CATRSKRGSSYNEQFF. DNA of the CDR3: TGTGCCACCAGGTCGAAGCGGGGGAGTTCCTACAATGAGCAGTTCTTC.

The chain uses TRBV12-3 or TRBV12-4 and TRBJ1-2, with D unresolved. V lost 3 bases and J lost 10, with 12 bases in between. CDR3 length equals 12 residues. The CDR3 spells CASSFRVPPYTF. The CDR3 nucleotides read TGTGCCAGCAGTTTCAGAGTACCCCCCTACACCTTC.

This clonotype appeared a few times. The rearrangement joins TRBV4-3 to TRBJ1-5; the D gene is possibly TRBD1 (5 bases). This CDR3 is 18 amino acids long. Trimming took off 0 bases at V and 0 bases at J, with 15 bases between the two ends. The germline V gene encodes CDR1 LGHNA and CDR2 YSLEER. CDR3 sequence reads: CASSQDPWGEISNQPQHF. CDR3 DNA sequence: TGCGCCAGCAGCCAAGACCCTTGGGGCGAGATTAGCAATCAGCCCCAGCATTTT.

The chain uses TRBV2 and TRBJ2-2; D is possibly TRBD2 (6 bases). From germline, CDR1 is SNHLY and CDR2 FYNNEI. The CDR3 length is 13 residues. Trimming shortened V by 6 bases and J by 6 bases, and 11 bases separated the two germline ends. CDR3 nucleotide sequence: TGTGCCAGCAGCCCGGGGGTCCCCGGGGAGCTGTTTTTT. This codes for CASSPGVPGELFF.

This rearrangement joins TRBV7-2 to TRBJ2-3; tentative D call: TRBD2 (6 bases). The length of the CDR3 is 15 residues. Trimming shortened V by 2 bases and J by 4 bases, and 13 bases separated the two germline ends. Germline values: CDR1 SGHTA, CDR2 FQGNSA. The CDR3, as DNA: TGTGCCAGCAGCTTAAACACGGGGGTAGCAGATACGCAGTATTTT. Translation: CASSLNTGVADTQYF.

This chain joins TRBV4-3 and TRBJ2-7; TRBD2 matches at 11 bases. Looked up from germline, CDR1 is LGHNA and CDR2 is YSLEER. Trimming cost V 0 bases and J 1 base; bases outside gene matches: 8. CDR3 length: 18 amino acids. CDR3 nucleotide sequence: TGCGCCAGCAGCCAAGATCTCCTAGCGGGGGGCCCATCCTACGAGCAGTACTTC. This encodes CASSQDLLAGGPSYEQYF.

This clonotype has just a few counts. V gene TRBV12-3 or TRBV12-4 combines with J gene TRBJ2-1; D not certain. This CDR3 has 12 amino acids. V lost 7 bases, J lost 10 bases, and 14 bases lay in between. Here the CDR3 DNA reads TGTGCCAGCAATACAGATTGGAGCGAGCAGTTCTTC. As protein: CASNTDWSEQFF.

With regard to this clonotype: The junction differs from germline at one of its ends, possibly a read error. The chain joins TRBV7-9 to TRBJ2-7; D uncertain. CDR1 is SEHNR, CDR2 FQNEAQ, per germline (reference sequence). CDR3 length equals 10 residues. The CDR3 here is CASSSDEQYF. CDR3 in DNA: TGTGCCAGCAGCTCCGACGAGCAGTACTTC. The complete variable domain, with remaining parts taken from reference TRBV7-9 and TRBJ2-7, reads DTGVSQNPRHKITKRGQNVTFRCDPISEHNRLYWYRQTLGQGPEFLTYFQNEAQLEKSRLLSDRFSAERPKGSFSTLEIQRTEQGDSAMYLCASSSDEQYFGPGTRLTVT.

The chain uses TRBV10-3 and TRBJ2-3, with D unclear. The V end lost 7 bases, the J end lost 0 bases, and 8 bases lay between the germline ends. CDR3 length: 13 residues. CDR1 and CDR2 (germline): ENHRY, SYGVKD. Here the CDR3 reads CAITEPSTDTQYF. The CDR3 bases are TGTGCCATCACCGAGCCTAGCACAGATACGCAGTATTTT.

DNA of the CDR3: TGTGCCGTAAGGTATCTGGATAGCACTGAAGCTTTCTTT. Residues: CAVRYLDSTEAFF. This chain joins TRBV10-3 and TRBJ1-1; no firm D call. There are 13 residues in the CDR3. The ends were cut back, 11 bases at V and 4 bases at J, with 17 bases in the middle. The germline V gene has CDR1 ENHRY and CDR2 SYGVKD.